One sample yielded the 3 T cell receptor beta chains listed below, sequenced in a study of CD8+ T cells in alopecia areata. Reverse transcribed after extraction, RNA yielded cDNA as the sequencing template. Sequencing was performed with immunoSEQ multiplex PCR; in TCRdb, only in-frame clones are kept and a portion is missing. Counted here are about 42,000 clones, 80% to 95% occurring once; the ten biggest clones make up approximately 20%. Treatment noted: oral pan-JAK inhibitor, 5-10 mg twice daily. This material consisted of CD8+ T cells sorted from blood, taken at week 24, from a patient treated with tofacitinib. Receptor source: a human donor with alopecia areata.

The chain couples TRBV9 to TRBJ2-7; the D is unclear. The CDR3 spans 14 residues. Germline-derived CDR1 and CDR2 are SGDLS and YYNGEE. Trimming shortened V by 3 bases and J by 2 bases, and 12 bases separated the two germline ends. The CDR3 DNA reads TGTGCCAGCAGCGCCGGCTCGGACCCCTACGAGCAGTACTTC. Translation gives CASSAGSDPYEQYF.

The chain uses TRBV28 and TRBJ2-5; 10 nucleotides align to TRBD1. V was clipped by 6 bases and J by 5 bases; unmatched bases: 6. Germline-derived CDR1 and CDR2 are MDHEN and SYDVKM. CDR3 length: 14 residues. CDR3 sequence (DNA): TGTGCCAGCAGACAGACAGGGGGCCAGGAGACCCAGTACTTC. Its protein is CASRQTGGQETQYF.

The CDR3 sequence is CASSWGAGGELFF. CDR3 nucleotides: TGTGCCAGCAGTTGGGGGGCTGGCGGGGAGCTGTTTTTT. The chain carries TRBV6-5 and TRBJ2-2; D tentatively fits TRBD1 or TRBD2 (6 bases each). The V end was cut by 4 bases, the J end by 7 bases, with 10 bases between. Germline-derived CDR1 and CDR2 are MNHEY and SVGAGI. This CDR3 has 13 amino acids.